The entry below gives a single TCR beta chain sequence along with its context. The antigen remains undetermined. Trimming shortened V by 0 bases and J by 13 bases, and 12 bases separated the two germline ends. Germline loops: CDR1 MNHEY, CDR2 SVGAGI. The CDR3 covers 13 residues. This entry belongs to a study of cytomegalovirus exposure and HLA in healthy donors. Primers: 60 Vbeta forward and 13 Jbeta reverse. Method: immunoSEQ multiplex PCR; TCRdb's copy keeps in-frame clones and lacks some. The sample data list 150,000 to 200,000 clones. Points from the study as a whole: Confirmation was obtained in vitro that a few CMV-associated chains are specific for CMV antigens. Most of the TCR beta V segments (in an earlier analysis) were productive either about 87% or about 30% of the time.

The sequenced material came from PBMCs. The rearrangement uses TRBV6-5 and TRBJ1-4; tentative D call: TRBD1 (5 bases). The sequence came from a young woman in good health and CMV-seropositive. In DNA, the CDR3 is TGTGCCAGCAGTTACTCGACTAGGGACTCACTGTTTTTT. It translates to CASSYSTRDSLFF.